This T cell receptor (beta chain) was retrieved from a study of response to subunit inactivated influenza vaccine. Study results and limitations: Each seasonal influenza vaccination, the authors suggested, recruits few new T cells.

Using its own MiXCR run on the RT-PCR reads, TCRdb lists one record per CDR3 protein. The repertoire holds around 470,000 distinct CDR3 sequences, with roughly 7.6% as singletons. At least ten counts were recorded for this clonotype. Its antigen is unidentified. The input for sequencing was PBMCs from blood, taken approximately 25 months after vaccination. This receptor was identified in a man in his fifties or sixties who received an inactivated influenza vaccine.

The CDR3 spells CASAREGYEQYF. CDR3 bases: TGTGCCAGCGCCAGGGAAGGCTACGAGCAGTACTTC. The J gene is TRBJ2-7, the V gene TRBV12-3 or TRBV12-4; TRBD1 is a possible D gene (5 bases). Trimming shortened V by 8 bases and J by 3 bases, and 11 bases separated the two germline ends. CDR3 length: 12 amino acids.